Presented here are 11 T cell receptor beta chains from one specimen sequenced in a study of blood T cell repertoires in COVID-19. The table came from immunoSEQ multiplex PCR; TCRdb's copy has only in-frame clones and leaves some out. The profile shows roughly 150,000 clones, 80% to 90% of them singletons. The sample comprised peripheral blood. The receptor set was obtained from a woman between 65 and 79 years old with acute or convalescent COVID-19.

CDR3 nucleotide sequence: TGTGCCGCGGGGGGCCGGGAAAAACTGTTTTTT. Its protein is CAAGGREKLFF. V usage is TRBV28 and J usage is TRBJ1-4; D is possibly TRBD1 (6 bases). CDR1 is MDHEN, CDR2 SYDVKM, per germline. The CDR3 length is 11 residues. Trimming took off 11 bases at V and 8 bases at J, with 12 bases between the two ends. Looking up the rest from reference TRBV28 and TRBJ1-4 gives the full variable domain: DVKVTQSSRYLVKRTGEKVFLECVQDMDHENMFWYRQDPGLGLRLIYFSYDVKMKEKGDIPEGYSVSREKKERFSLILESASTNQTSMYLCAAGGREKLFFGSGTQLSVL.

This clone was picked up a small number of times. This rearrangement joins TRBV6-1 to TRBJ1-5, with no clear D. Trimming took 3 bases from V and 3 from J, leaving 9 bases between them. Germline V CDR1 and CDR2: MNHNS, SASEGT. The CDR3 is made up of 14 amino acids. This CDR3 reads CASSDSGYNQPQHF. CDR3 in DNA: TGTGCCAGCAGTGACAGCGGGTACAATCAGCCCCAGCATTTT.

This chain links TRBV5-1 with TRBJ1-3; D might be TRBD1 (6 bases). CDR3 length: 16 residues. The V gene's germline CDR1 is SGHRS and CDR2 YFSETQ. Trimming shortened V by 4 bases and J by 0 bases, and 14 bases separated the two germline ends. The CDR3 DNA sequence: TGCGCCAGCAGCCCCCGGACAGCAACCTCTGGAAACACCATATATTTT. This encodes CASSPRTATSGNTIYF.

The chain employs TRBV30 and TRBJ1-1, with 12 bases identical to TRBD1. The length of the CDR3 is 15 residues. Unmatched junction bases numbered 18, after V lost 5 bases and J lost 14 bases. Germline CDR1 GTSNPN, CDR2 SVGIG (reference sequence). CDR3 region: CAWYRDRGRSRSFFF. The CDR3 coding sequence is TGTGCCTGGTACCGGGACAGGGGGCGTAGTAGGTCTTTCTTCTTT.

This clone has a single count. V usage is TRBV4-3 and J usage is TRBJ1-6, with a weak D call TRBD1 (6 bases). This CDR3 comprises 16 residues. The germline gives CDR1 LGHNA, CDR2 YSLEER. V was cut by 0 bases and J by 4 bases, with 10 bases left in between. Written as DNA, the CDR3 is TGCGCCAGCAGCCAAGATGGGACACCTTATAATTCACCCCTCCACTTT. It codes for CASSQDGTPYNSPLHF.

This chain uses TRBV3-1 (or the pseudogene TRBV3-2) with TRBJ2-3, with D perhaps TRBD2 (6 bases). Germline V CDR1 and CDR2: LGHDT, YNNKEL (reference sequence). The CDR3 sequence is 16 residues long. Trimming cost V 6 bases and J 4 bases, with 20 bases left between them. This CDR3 reads CASSFWASVGPDTQYF. CDR3 nucleotides: TGTGCCAGCAGTTTCTGGGCTAGCGTCGGCCCAGATACGCAGTATTTT.

This rearrangement joins TRBV24-1 to TRBJ2-1, with D tentatively TRBD2 (5 bases). The CDR3 extends over 13 amino acids. V was cut by 6 bases and J by 0 bases, with 5 bases left in between. Germline V CDR1 and CDR2: KGHDR, SFDVKD. This CDR3 is CATSLASYNEQFF. In DNA, the CDR3 is TGTGCCACCAGTCTAGCCTCCTACAATGAGCAGTTCTTC.

The chain carries TRBV4-1 and TRBJ1-2; TRBD1 aligns across 9 bases. CDR1 is MGHRA, CDR2 YSYEKL, per germline. CDR3 length equals 16 residues. Trimming at V came to 4 bases and at J to 8 bases, leaving 14 bases not matched to a gene. The DNA of the CDR3 is TGCGCCAGCAGCCTTCTCGAGACAGGGGGATACTTAGGCTACACCTTC. Residues: CASSLLETGGYLGYTF.

This clone appeared once. This rearrangement joins TRBV2 to TRBJ1-1, with D possibly TRBD1 on 6 matching bases. Per the germline V gene, CDR1 is SNHLY and CDR2 is FYNNEI. V was trimmed by 4 bases and J by 1 base, leaving 10 bases between them. The CDR3 has 14 amino acids. CDR3 in DNA: TGTGCCAGCAGTGTGCTACAGGGGAACACTGAAGCTTTCTTT. This sequence encodes CASSVLQGNTEAFF.

This chain joins TRBV28 and TRBJ1-3; no firm D call. CDR1 is MDHEN, CDR2 SYDVKM, per germline. V was trimmed by 6 bases and J by 0 bases, leaving 9 bases between them. The CDR3 is made up of 14 amino acids. DNA of the CDR3: TGTGCCAGCAGGCAGGAAAGCTCTGGAAACACCATATATTTT. Its protein product is CASRQESSGNTIYF. The full variable domain, rest sourced from reference TRBV28 and TRBJ1-3, is DVKVTQSSRYLVKRTGEKVFLECVQDMDHENMFWYRQDPGLGLRLIYFSYDVKMKEKGDIPEGYSVSREKKERFSLILESASTNQTSMYLCASRQESSGNTIYFGEGSWLTVV.

The chain uses TRBV14 and TRBJ1-2; TRBD1 aligns across 7 bases. The CDR3 has 13 amino acids. Losses at the gene ends were 5 bases for V and 7 bases for J; bases not matched to a gene: 7. Germline V gives CDR1 SGHDN, CDR2 FVKESK. CDR3 nucleotide sequence: TGTGCCAGCAGCAACCAGGGGGTTGGTGGCTACACCTTC. This codes for CASSNQGVGGYTF.